This entry lists 15 T cell receptor beta chains sequenced from one sample in a study of T cell responses to AZD1222 COVID-19 vaccine. This table comes from immunoSEQ multiplex PCR, and its TCRdb copy is limited to in-frame clones, with some not included. The sample lists 190,000 or so clones; 91% were seen once. Source: peripheral blood, taken 28 days after the second AZD1222 dose. These receptors all stem from an adult who received the AZD1222 COVID-19 vaccine.

The chain joins TRBV28 to TRBJ1-1; D unclear. The CDR3 consists of 15 residues. Germline V gene lookup returns CDR1 MDHEN and CDR2 SYDVKM. Trimming took 2 bases from V and 0 from J, leaving 10 bases between them. The CDR3 sequence is CASSLGGVMNTEAFF. Written as DNA, the CDR3 is TGTGCCAGCAGTTTAGGAGGCGTGATGAACACTGAAGCTTTCTTT.

The chain uses TRBV7-8 and TRBJ2-7; 11 bases fit TRBD2. There are 14 residues in the CDR3. CDR1 is SGHVS, CDR2 FQNEAQ, per germline. After removal of 5 bases from V and 2 bases from J, the junction contained 2 bases not matched to a gene. CDR3 sequence (DNA): TGTGCCAGCAGCCCGGGACTAGCGGCCTACGAGCAGTACTTC. Protein sequence: CASSPGLAAYEQYF.

This chain links TRBV5-4 with TRBJ2-1, with 7 bases that match TRBD2. The germline CDR1 and CDR2 sequences are SGHNT and YYREEE (reference sequence). V trimming: 4 bases; J trimming: 0 bases; junction bases outside the gene matches: 4. This CDR3 is built from 15 residues. The CDR3 sequence is CASSTSARSYNEQFF. The CDR3 nucleotides read TGTGCCAGCAGCACTAGCGCCCGCTCCTACAATGAGCAGTTCTTC.

The chain uses TRBV5-8 and TRBJ2-4; D gene ambiguous. The CDR3 is 15 residues long. Germline V lookup: CDR1 SGHTS, CDR2 YDEGEE. The ends were cut back, 0 bases at V and 9 bases at J, with 16 bases in the middle. In nucleotides, the CDR3 is TGTGCCAGCAGCTTGGCCGGCAGGAGCCTAGGCATTCAGTACTTC. This codes for CASSLAGRSLGIQYF.

The count of this clone is one. The rearrangement joins TRBV7-9 to TRBJ2-5; D possibly corresponds to TRBD1 (5 bases). V was shortened by 5 bases and J by 2 bases, with 24 bases between the two germline ends. The CDR3 has 18 residues. Per the germline V gene, CDR1 is SEHNR and CDR2 is FQNEAQ (reference sequence). CDR3 in amino acids: CASSPPLGQLSGQETQYF. CDR3 coding DNA: TGTGCCAGCAGCCCCCCGCTGGGGCAACTGTCGGGTCAAGAGACCCAGTACTTC.

The V gene is TRBV13, the J gene TRBJ2-3; 8 positions match TRBD2. This CDR3 has 15 residues. Germline V lookup: CDR1 PRHDT, CDR2 FYEKMQ (reference sequence). The junction had 4 bases not matched to a gene; V was cut back by 3 bases and J by 2 bases. This CDR3 is CASSLIAGPTDTQYF. The CDR3 DNA sequence: TGTGCCAGCAGCTTGATAGCGGGACCCACAGATACGCAGTATTTT.

The rearrangement uses TRBV28 and TRBJ2-7; TRBD1 agrees at 10 bases. V was pared by 5 bases and J by 4 bases, with 8 bases of the junction left unmatched. In germline, CDR1 is MDHEN, CDR2 SYDVKM. There are 15 residues in the CDR3. DNA for the CDR3: TGTGCCAGCAGTGACCCAGGGACAGGGGCTTACGAGCAGTACTTC. It is translated as CASSDPGTGAYEQYF. Variable domain in full (rest from reference TRBV28 and TRBJ2-7): DVKVTQSSRYLVKRTGEKVFLECVQDMDHENMFWYRQDPGLGLRLIYFSYDVKMKEKGDIPEGYSVSREKKERFSLILESASTNQTSMYLCASSDPGTGAYEQYFGPGTRLTVT.

The J gene is TRBJ2-3, the V gene TRBV6-1; 10 bases agree with TRBD2. Trimming took 2 bases from V and 6 from J; bases not matched to a gene: 8. Germline loops: CDR1 MNHNS, CDR2 SASEGT. The CDR3 is made up of 16 amino acids. CDR3: CASSESGRAAGDTQYF. Here the CDR3 DNA reads TGTGCCAGCAGTGAAAGCGGGAGGGCCGCTGGGGATACGCAGTATTTT.

The chain recombines TRBV5-6 with TRBJ2-3, with 8 positions matching TRBD2. J gave up 3 bases and V 2 bases, and 5 bases lay outside the gene matches. Germline assignment: CDR1 SGHDT and CDR2 YYEEEE. The CDR3 has 15 residues. CDR3 nucleotides: TGTGCCAGCAGCTTTGGTAGCGGGATAACAGATACGCAGTATTTT. Residues: CASSFGSGITDTQYF.

V and J are TRBV7-9 and TRBJ1-1, with unresolved D. Germline V CDR1 and CDR2: SEHNR, FQNEAQ (reference sequence). CDR3 size: 15 residues. Trimming took off 6 bases at V and 4 bases at J, with 18 bases between the two ends. The chain's CDR3 is CASSFWTGLSTEAFF. In DNA form, the CDR3 reads TGTGCCAGCAGTTTTTGGACGGGCTTGAGCACTGAAGCTTTCTTT.

This chain connects TRBV14 to TRBJ2-3; D ambiguous. The V gene lost 4 bases and the J gene lost 6 bases, with 11 bases spanning the gap. The CDR3 is made up of 13 amino acids. Germline V gene lookup returns CDR1 SGHDN and CDR2 FVKESK. The CDR3 here is CASSRQVSDTQYF. The CDR3 bases are TGTGCCAGCAGCCGCCAAGTTTCGGATACGCAGTATTTT.

The chain links TRBV13 to TRBJ1-1, with a tentative D call TRBD1 (6 bases). Between the trimmed V and J ends, which lost 5 bases and 1 base, there was a span of 17 bases. Per germline, CDR1 PRHDT and CDR2 FYEKMQ (reference sequence). The CDR3 contains 16 residues. The CDR3 DNA is TGTGCCAGCAGCCCAGGTCTGGGGACACAGAACACTGAAGCTTTCTTT. It is translated as CASSPGLGTQNTEAFF.

J is TRBJ2-2 and V is TRBV10-3, with D uncertain. CDR1 is ENHRY and CDR2 is SYGVKD in the germline V gene. The length of the CDR3 is 13 residues. V lost 6 bases and J lost 3, with 8 bases in between. CDR3 loop: CAIRPGDTGELFF. The CDR3 DNA is TGTGCCATCAGGCCTGGGGACACCGGGGAGCTGTTTTTT.

The chain is built from TRBV5-8 and TRBJ1-1; D remains unclear. The V and J ends lost 0 bases and 0 bases respectively, with 6 bases between them. The V gene's germline CDR1 is SGHTS and CDR2 YDEGEE. CDR3 length equals 14 residues. CDR3 nucleotides: TGTGCCAGCAGCTTGGGACCTCTGAACACTGAAGCTTTCTTT. It yields the protein CASSLGPLNTEAFF. Variable domain in full (rest from reference TRBV5-8 and TRBJ1-1): EAGVTQSPTHLIKTRGQQATLRCSPISGHTSVYWYQQALGLGLQFLLWYDEGEERNRGNFPPRFSGRQFPNYSSELNVNALELEDSALYLCASSLGPLNTEAFFGQGTRLTVV.

This clone was detected once. V gene TRBV7-8 combines with J gene TRBJ1-1, with 7 nucleotides matching TRBD1. This CDR3 has 14 residues. Trimming at V came to 1 base and at J to 6 bases, leaving 5 bases not matched to a gene. Looked up from germline, CDR1 is SGHVS and CDR2 is FQNEAQ. The CDR3 bases are TGTGCCAGCAGCTTAGGCACAGGGGCAGCTGAAGCTTTCTTT. This sequence encodes CASSLGTGAAEAFF. Complete variable domain (other parts from reference TRBV7-8 and TRBJ1-1): GAGVSQSPRYKVAKRGQDVALRCDPISGHVSLFWYQQALGQGPEFLTYFQNEAQLDKSGLPSDRFFAERPEGSVSTLKIQRTQQEDSAVYLCASSLGTGAAEAFFGQGTRLTVV.